Shown below are 24 T cell receptor beta chains from a single sample sequenced in a study of blood T cell repertoires in COVID-19. Assay: immunoSEQ multiplex PCR; the TCRdb copy retains only in-frame clones and omits some. The sample shows 90,000 to 150,000 clones, approximately 90% of them seen only once. Sequencing was carried out using peripheral blood. Source of these receptors: a man in his 70s with active or convalescent COVID-19.

This sequence joins TRBV29-1 and TRBJ2-1, with a weak D call TRBD1 (6 bases). In germline, CDR1 is SQVTM, CDR2 ANQGSEA. This CDR3 comprises 14 residues. Deletions cut 7 bases from V and 7 bases from J, with 20 bases between. CDR3 DNA: TGCAGCGCCGAGGGGGAAGCGAGGAGGAATGAGCAGTTCTTC. Residues: CSAEGEARRNEQFF.

The V call is TRBV19, the J call TRBJ1-4; D ambiguous. Trimming pared 5 bases from V and 0 bases from J, leaving 13 bases between. In germline, CDR1 is LNHDA, CDR2 SQIVND (reference sequence). The CDR3 is 16 residues long. This CDR3 reads CASSFGESATNEKLFF. As DNA, the CDR3 is TGTGCCAGTAGTTTCGGTGAATCCGCAACTAATGAAAAACTGTTTTTT.

This chain uses TRBV5-1 with TRBJ2-2; D might be TRBD2 (5 bases). Germline loops: CDR1 SGHRS, CDR2 YFSETQ. The CDR3 is made up of 13 amino acids. V lost 2 bases, J lost 5 bases, and 7 bases lay in between. The CDR3 DNA reads TGCGCCAGCAGCTTAACGGGAACCGGGGAGCTGTTTTTT. Amino acid sequence: CASSLTGTGELFF.

This sequence joins TRBV29-1 and TRBJ2-1; D is ambiguous. This CDR3 is built from 12 residues. The germline V and J ends were trimmed by 2 bases and 9 bases, with 11 bases remaining between them. Per germline, CDR1 SQVTM and CDR2 ANQGSEA. The CDR3 DNA reads as TGCAGCGTTGAATCCCCTTGGAGTGAGCAGTTCTTC. This encodes CSVESPWSEQFF.

V and J are TRBV27 and TRBJ2-3; D is perhaps TRBD2 (5 bases). V lost 5 bases and J 2 bases, leaving 11 bases between the germline ends. The germline gives CDR1 MNHEY, CDR2 SMNVEV (reference sequence). The CDR3 sequence is 14 residues long. The CDR3 reads CASSPLGVTDTQYF. In DNA, the CDR3 is TGTGCCAGCAGTCCGTTGGGAGTCACAGATACGCAGTATTTT.

The V and J genes are TRBV18 and TRBJ1-1; 7 bases match TRBD1. Germline-derived CDR1 and CDR2 are KGHSH and LQKENI. The CDR3 runs to 17 residues. Germline trimming cut 1 base from V and 1 base from J; bases unmatched to any gene: 9. CDR3 DNA: TGTGCCAGCTCACCACGCTTATGGGACAGACCGAACACTGAAGCTTTCTTT. Residues: CASSPRLWDRPNTEAFF.

This clone was seen just once. The chain recombines TRBV3-1 (or the pseudogene TRBV3-2) with TRBJ1-4; 12 bases align to TRBD1. Trimming took 6 bases from V and 5 from J; bases not matched to a gene: 1. CDR1 is LGHDT and CDR2 is YNNKEL in the germline V gene (reference sequence). The CDR3 extends over 14 amino acids. CDR3 in amino acids: CASRGTGGNEKLFF. The DNA for the CDR3 is TGTGCCAGCAGAGGGACAGGGGGCAATGAAAAACTGTTTTTT.

The J gene is TRBJ2-5, the V gene TRBV7-9; 15 bases are a match to TRBD2. The germline V gene has CDR1 SEHNR and CDR2 FQNEAQ (reference sequence). The CDR3 is 16 residues long. V lost 4 bases and J lost 3; bases outside the gene matches: 3. DNA of the CDR3: TGTGCCAGCAGCTCTCGGACTAGCGGGAGGGAAGAGACCCAGTACTTC. This gives the protein CASSSRTSGREETQYF.

The J gene is TRBJ2-7, the V gene TRBV23-1; TRBD1 agrees at 7 bases. TRBV23-1 is reported as an ORF; its role is uncertain. The CDR3 covers 20 residues. The J segment lost 3 bases and the V segment lost 0 bases, leaving 20 bases of the junction unmatched. This CDR3 reads CASSQSPLPVVRDSCYEQYF. CDR3 coding DNA: TGCGCCAGCAGTCAATCCCCTCTACCGGTAGTCCGGGACAGTTGCTACGAGCAGTACTTC.

This clone appeared a few times. V usage is TRBV7-8 and J usage is TRBJ1-5; D uncertain. Germline V CDR1 and CDR2: SGHVS, FQNEAQ. The CDR3 runs to 14 residues. V dropped 5 bases and J dropped 0 bases, with 8 bases sitting between them. The CDR3, as DNA: TGTGCCAGCAGCCGCACTGATAGCAATCAGCCCCAGCATTTT. Protein product: CASSRTDSNQPQHF.

V is TRBV2 and J is TRBJ1-1; D is perhaps TRBD1 (5 bases). Germline CDR1 reads SNHLY; CDR2 reads FYNNEI. V lost 4 bases and J lost 1, with 7 bases in between. This CDR3 comprises 13 residues. CDR3 region: CASSAQANTEAFF. CDR3 bases: TGTGCCAGCAGTGCACAGGCGAACACTGAAGCTTTCTTT.

In its sample, this clone was seen a few times. The rearrangement joins TRBV7-3 to TRBJ2-5, with TRBD2 identical over 7 bases. V lost 1 base, J lost 3 bases, and 2 bases stayed unmatched. Germline values: CDR1 SGHTA, CDR2 FQGTGA. This CDR3 region has 14 residues. CDR3: CASSLMGGEETQYF. The CDR3 nucleotides are TGTGCCAGCAGCTTAATGGGAGGGGAAGAGACCCAGTACTTC.

This clone has just one count. The genes are TRBV3-1 (or the pseudogene TRBV3-2) and TRBJ1-3; no clear D. The CDR3 has 16 amino acids. Germline assignment: CDR1 LGHDT and CDR2 YNNKEL (reference sequence). With 5 bases removed from V and 0 bases from J, the gap between germline ends came to 14 bases. CDR3: CASSTRHLSSGNTIYF. For the CDR3, the DNA is TGTGCCAGCAGCACTCGACATCTGAGCTCTGGAAACACCATATATTTT.

The gene calls are TRBV7-6 and TRBJ1-5; TRBD1 might be the D (6 bases). CDR3 size: 16 residues. Germline V CDR1 and CDR2: SGHVS, FNYEAQ. V shed 1 base and J shed 2 bases, with 12 bases lying between them. In nucleotides, the CDR3 is TGTGCCAGCAGCTTAGGGCCAAGGACAGGCAATCAGCCCCAGCATTTT. As protein: CASSLGPRTGNQPQHF.

This sequence joins TRBV27 and TRBJ2-3; TRBD2 matches 9 bases. This CDR3 spans 14 amino acids. Germline assignment: CDR1 MNHEY and CDR2 SMNVEV (reference sequence). The J segment lost 5 bases and the V segment lost 6 bases, leaving 6 bases of the junction unmatched. DNA of the CDR3: TGTGCCAGCAGGCGGGAGGGTGGTTTAGATACGCAGTATTTT. This gives the protein CASRREGGLDTQYF.

V usage is TRBV11-1 and J usage is TRBJ1-2, with a tentative D call TRBD1 (6 bases). The germline V gene encodes CDR1 SGHAT and CDR2 FQDESV (reference sequence). V shed 5 bases and J shed 8 bases, with 21 bases lying between them. CDR3 length: 15 amino acids. CDR3 coding DNA: TGTGCCAGCAGCCTTGTTGGGGGCGGCGCTGGAGGCTACACCTTC. The encoded protein is CASSLVGGGAGGYTF.

The V call is TRBV2, the J call TRBJ2-7; 11 bases fit TRBD1. CDR3 length: 14 amino acids. The germline CDR1 and CDR2 sequences are SNHLY and FYNNEI. V dropped 6 bases and J dropped 5; count of bases not matched to a gene: 6. CDR3 residues: CASRTGTGGDEQYF. The CDR3, as DNA: TGTGCCAGCAGGACCGGGACAGGGGGTGACGAGCAGTACTTC.

This clone was detected a few times. The genes are TRBV7-3 and TRBJ2-3; D is possibly TRBD1 (5 bases). Germline CDR1 and CDR2: SGHTA and FQGTGA. V lost 6 bases to trimming and J lost 1 base, with 8 bases between them. There are 13 residues in the CDR3. CDR3 nucleotides: TGTGCCAGCAGTCAGGGCGGCACAGATACGCAGTATTTT. Its protein product is CASSQGGTDTQYF.

The genes are TRBV20-1 and TRBJ2-3; no clear D gene. Germline loops: CDR1 DFQATT, CDR2 SNEGSKA (reference sequence). The V end was cut by 5 bases, the J end by 3 bases, with 6 bases between. The CDR3 contains 11 residues. DNA for the CDR3: TGCAGTGCTCCCCAAACAGATACGCAGTATTTT. It translates to CSAPQTDTQYF.

V gene TRBV10-3 combines with J gene TRBJ1-5; 8 bases map to TRBD1. CDR1 ENHRY and CDR2 SYGVKD come from the germline V gene. V lost 10 bases to trimming and J lost 7 bases; unmatched junction nucleotides: 9. This CDR3 is 13 amino acids long. This CDR3 is CASRSGGIQPQHF. The DNA for the CDR3 is TGTGCCAGCCGCTCAGGGGGCATCCAGCCCCAGCATTTT.

V gene TRBV7-2 combines with J gene TRBJ2-7; unclear D gene. Trimming removed 7 bases from V and 2 bases from J, with 15 bases in between. This CDR3 contains 14 residues. Germline values: CDR1 SGHTA, CDR2 FQGNSA. DNA of the CDR3: TGTGCCAGCACCCCGTCGCTACCACCCTACGAGCAGTACTTC. This sequence encodes CASTPSLPPYEQYF.

The rearrangement joins TRBV28 to TRBJ2-6; the D is unclear. CDR1 MDHEN and CDR2 SYDVKM come from the germline V gene. The CDR3 is made up of 16 amino acids. V shed 5 bases and J shed 2 bases, with 13 bases lying between them. CDR3 residues: CASSLLDAAGANVLTF. The DNA for the CDR3 is TGTGCCAGCAGTCTCCTGGATGCGGCTGGGGCCAACGTCCTGACTTTC.

This chain uses TRBV7-2 with TRBJ1-6; D is uncertain. V was shortened by 1 base and J by 7 bases, with 11 bases between the two germline ends. CDR1 and CDR2 from the germline V gene are SGHTA and FQGNSA. The CDR3 extends over 15 amino acids. The CDR3 DNA follows: TGTGCCAGCAGCTTAGGGGTCACAGAGAATTCACCCCTCCACTTT. It translates to CASSLGVTENSPLHF.

The rearrangement links TRBV29-1 to TRBJ1-3, with TRBD1 matching 7 bases. V lost 4 bases to trimming and J lost 0 bases; unmatched junction nucleotides: 3. The CDR3 spans 14 residues. Per the germline V gene, CDR1 is SQVTM and CDR2 is ANQGSEA. In DNA form, the CDR3 reads TGCAGCGTTGGACAGGGCCTCTCTGGAAACACCATATATTTT. Protein: CSVGQGLSGNTIYF.